The 30 T cell receptor beta chains in this list originate from one sample, sequenced in a study of monozygotic twins with cystic fibrosis. Clones were read by immunoSEQ multiplex PCR, and TCRdb kept only the in-frame ones, dropping some. This sample has 30,000 to 35,000 clones; approximately 65% occur once, and the top ten carry around 0.73%. Sequencing input: blood. Source of these receptors: a girl under 18 with cystic fibrosis.

The chain combines TRBV19 with TRBJ1-1; D is unclear. Trimming removed 1 base at V and 0 bases at J, with 9 bases between. CDR1 and CDR2 from the germline V gene are LNHDA and SQIVND (reference sequence). CDR3 size: 15 residues. CDR3 in amino acids: CASSIGAWLNTEAFF. In DNA, the CDR3 is TGTGCCAGTAGTATAGGTGCTTGGTTGAACACTGAAGCTTTCTTT. Combining the CDR3 with reference TRBV19 and TRBJ1-1 gives the whole variable domain DGGITQSPKYLFRKEGQNVTLSCEQNLNHDAMYWYRQDPGQGLRLIYYSQIVNDFQKGDIAEGYSVSREKKESFPLTVTSAQKNPTAFYLCASSIGAWLNTEAFFGQGTRLTVV.

The CDR3 DNA reads TGTGCCAGCAGTTCCGGGACAGGGATTATTCATGCGCAGTACTTC. As protein: CASSSGTGIIHAQYF. The chain employs TRBV27 and TRBJ2-7; 9 bases align to TRBD1. Looked up from germline, CDR1 is MNHEY and CDR2 is SMNVEV (reference sequence). V shed 4 bases and J 9 bases; nucleotides not matched to a gene: 13. CDR3 length equals 15 residues.

The rearrangement uses TRBV4-2 and TRBJ2-5; 10 bases match TRBD2. V lost 1 base to trimming and J lost 5 bases; unmatched junction nucleotides: 10. The CDR3 is made up of 17 amino acids. Per germline, CDR1 LGHNA and CDR2 YNFKEQ. The CDR3 coding sequence is TGTGCCAGCAGCCAAGCTTCTAGGACTAGCGGCAGGGAGACCCAGTACTTC. As protein: CASSQASRTSGRETQYF.

This clone was seen a handful of times. The chain has TRBV6-5 and TRBJ2-3; D is uncertain. In germline, CDR1 is MNHEY, CDR2 SVGAGI. The V gene lost 2 bases and the J gene lost 1 base, with 4 bases spanning the gap. The CDR3 length is 13 residues. This CDR3 is CASSYAGTDTQYF. As DNA, the CDR3 is TGTGCCAGCAGTTACGCGGGCACAGATACGCAGTATTTT.

CDR3 DNA sequence: TGCGCCAGCAGCCACCGGGACAGGGGGAATGAGCAGTTCTTC. This translates into CASSHRDRGNEQFF. This rearrangement joins TRBV5-1 to TRBJ2-1; 11 nucleotides line up with TRBD1. Germline CDR1 reads SGHRS; CDR2 reads YFSETQ. This CDR3 is 14 amino acids long. With 4 bases clipped from V and 7 bases from J, the junction kept 4 bases outside the gene matches.

This clone was counted a single time. DNA of the CDR3: TGTGCCAGCAGTCGAAGTGGGGCAGTTAGCTCCTACGAGCAGTACTTC. It translates to CASSRSGAVSSYEQYF. The chain joins TRBV7-2 to TRBJ2-7, with D possibly matching TRBD1 (5 bases). V lost 6 bases and J 0 bases, leaving 18 bases between the germline ends. This CDR3 is built from 16 residues. The germline gives CDR1 SGHTA, CDR2 FQGNSA.

The chain couples TRBV7-2 to TRBJ2-3; D may correspond to TRBD1 or TRBD2 (5 bases each). Per the germline V gene, CDR1 is SGHTA and CDR2 is FQGNSA. The length of the CDR3 is 17 residues. V lost 5 bases and J lost 2, with 20 bases in between. This CDR3 reads CASSDRKRRTTTDTQYF. The DNA of the CDR3 is TGTGCCAGCAGCGACAGAAAGAGGAGGACGACCACAGATACGCAGTATTTT. The full variable domain, its missing parts supplied by reference TRBV7-2 and TRBJ2-3, is GAGVSQSPSNKVTEKGKDVELRCDPISGHTALYWYRQSLGQGLEFLIYFQGNSAPDKSGLPSDRFSAERTGGSVSTLTIQRTQQEDSAVYLCASSDRKRRTTTDTQYFGPGTRLTVL.

The chain carries TRBV7-2 and TRBJ2-5; 7 positions match TRBD1. Germline CDR1 and CDR2: SGHTA and FQGNSA. V shed 2 bases and J 4 bases; nucleotides not matched to a gene: 7. CDR3 size: 15 residues. Here the CDR3 DNA reads TGTGCCAGCAGCTTAATGACAGGGTTGGGAGAGACCCAGTACTTC. It yields the protein CASSLMTGLGETQYF. Drawing the rest from reference TRBV7-2 and TRBJ2-5, the complete variable domain is GAGVSQSPSNKVTEKGKDVELRCDPISGHTALYWYRQSLGQGLEFLIYFQGNSAPDKSGLPSDRFSAERTGGSVSTLTIQRTQQEDSAVYLCASSLMTGLGETQYFGPGTRLLVL.

This chain links TRBV27 with TRBJ2-7, with 7 bases matching TRBD2. Germline V gene data show CDR1 as MNHEY and CDR2 as SMNVEV (reference sequence). With 0 bases clipped from V and 8 bases from J, the junction kept 7 bases outside the gene matches. The CDR3 loop spans 14 amino acids. CDR3 amino acids: CASSLSPGLPQQYF. CDR3 DNA sequence: TGTGCCAGCAGTTTATCTCCGGGACTACCACAGCAGTACTTC.

The chain has TRBV7-8 and TRBJ1-1; possible D gene TRBD1, 6 bases. The CDR3 has 13 residues. V was shortened by 1 base and J by 7 bases, with 10 bases between the two germline ends. Germline CDR1 reads SGHVS; CDR2 reads FQNEAQ. CDR3 region: CASSLGGRGEAFF. DNA for the CDR3: TGTGCCAGCAGCTTAGGGGGCAGGGGTGAAGCTTTCTTT. Supplemented by reference TRBV7-8 and TRBJ1-1, the full variable domain reads GAGVSQSPRYKVAKRGQDVALRCDPISGHVSLFWYQQALGQGPEFLTYFQNEAQLDKSGLPSDRFFAERPEGSVSTLKIQRTQQEDSAVYLCASSLGGRGEAFFGQGTRLTVV.

This sequence joins TRBV9 and TRBJ1-2, with 8 bases matching TRBD1. Germline V gene data show CDR1 as SGDLS and CDR2 as YYNGEE. CDR3 length: 18 amino acids. V lost 0 bases to trimming and J lost 0 bases; unmatched junction nucleotides: 10. The CDR3 nucleotides read TGTGCCAGCAGCGTAGGGGGCAGGGGGCAATACCCTAACTATGGCTACACCTTC. Its protein product is CASSVGGRGQYPNYGYTF.

The chain employs TRBV7-9 and TRBJ2-6; 9 nucleotides agree with TRBD2. Germline CDR1 is SEHNR and CDR2 is FQNEAQ (reference sequence). V lost 5 bases, J lost 0 bases, and 8 bases stayed unmatched. This CDR3 spans 18 amino acids. The CDR3 loop is CASSELLAGSSGANVLTF. In DNA form, the CDR3 reads TGTGCCAGCAGCGAACTACTAGCGGGTAGCTCTGGGGCCAACGTCCTGACTTTC.

The chain uses TRBV5-8 and TRBJ1-1; D unclear. The ends were cut back, 1 base at V and 1 base at J, with 11 bases in the middle. The CDR3 is 15 amino acids. From germline, CDR1 is SGHTS and CDR2 YDEGEE. The CDR3 loop is CASSLFLGGNTEAFF. The DNA for the CDR3 is TGTGCCAGCAGCTTGTTTCTGGGAGGGAACACTGAAGCTTTCTTT.

This clone came up a few times. The chain carries TRBV7-9 and TRBJ1-4; 9 nucleotides align to TRBD1. CDR1 SEHNR and CDR2 FQNEAQ come from the germline V gene (reference sequence). Trimming cost V 5 bases and J 7 bases; bases outside gene matches: 8. The CDR3 runs 15 residues. CDR3 sequence reads: CASSLSTGGREKLFF. The CDR3 DNA is TGTGCCAGCAGCCTATCAACAGGGGGCCGTGAAAAACTGTTTTTT.

The rearrangement links TRBV7-2 to TRBJ1-4; D is ambiguous. The germline gives CDR1 SGHTA, CDR2 FQGNSA. The V gene lost 5 bases and the J gene lost 7 bases, with 8 bases spanning the gap. The CDR3 spans 12 residues. Here the CDR3 reads CASSPRGEKLFF. For the CDR3, the DNA is TGTGCCAGCAGCCCCCGAGGTGAAAAACTGTTTTTT. The full variable domain, completed using reference TRBV7-2 and TRBJ1-4, is GAGVSQSPSNKVTEKGKDVELRCDPISGHTALYWYRQSLGQGLEFLIYFQGNSAPDKSGLPSDRFSAERTGGSVSTLTIQRTQQEDSAVYLCASSPRGEKLFFGSGTQLSVL.

The chain is built from TRBV5-5 and TRBJ2-7; unclear D gene. The CDR3 covers 14 residues. The germline V and J ends were trimmed by 4 bases and 2 bases, with 13 bases remaining between them. The germline V gene encodes CDR1 SGHKS and CDR2 YYEKEE (reference sequence). DNA for the CDR3: TGTGCCAGCAGCCTGGTCGGGCCGACCTACGAGCAGTACTTC. Its translation: CASSLVGPTYEQYF.

A few counts support this clone. The chain is built from TRBV28 and TRBJ2-7; tentatively, D is TRBD1 (6 bases). This CDR3 region has 12 residues. Germline CDR1 MDHEN, CDR2 SYDVKM. Trimming took off 6 bases at V and 5 bases at J, with 11 bases between the two ends. The CDR3 sequence is CASRQQGHEQYF. CDR3 bases: TGTGCCAGCAGACAACAGGGCCACGAGCAGTACTTC.

This rearrangement joins TRBV5-4 to TRBJ1-2, with D possibly matching TRBD1 (5 bases). Trimming pared 0 bases from V and 4 bases from J, leaving 10 bases between. CDR1 and CDR2 from the germline V gene are SGHNT and YYREEE (reference sequence). The CDR3 is 14 amino acids. The CDR3: CASSLAVGTYGYTF. In DNA form, the CDR3 reads TGTGCCAGCAGCTTGGCCGTAGGGACCTATGGCTACACCTTC. The full variable domain, completed using reference TRBV5-4 and TRBJ1-2, is ETGVTQSPTHLIKTRGQQVTLRCSSQSGHNTVSWYQQALGQGPQFIFQYYREEENGRGNFPPRFSGLQFPNYSSELNVNALELDDSALYLCASSLAVGTYGYTFGSGTRLTVV.

In its sample, this clone was seen once. This chain joins TRBV19 and TRBJ2-7; D is unclear. The CDR3 runs 13 residues. The V gene's germline CDR1 is LNHDA and CDR2 SQIVND (reference sequence). V gave up 4 bases and J gave up 10 bases, with 17 bases separating them. CDR3 in amino acids: CASSNSIEWAQYF. Written as DNA, the CDR3 is TGTGCCAGTAGTAACAGTATAGAGTGGGCCCAGTACTTC.

The count of this clone is one. The CDR3 loop reads CASSSVGTDTQYF. The CDR3 DNA reads TGTGCCAGCAGCTCGGTCGGCACAGATACGCAGTATTTT. The rearrangement uses TRBV7-9 and TRBJ2-3; no clear D. There are 13 residues in the CDR3. The V and J ends lost 4 bases and 1 base respectively, with 6 bases between them. Germline CDR1 is SEHNR and CDR2 is FQNEAQ (reference sequence).

The CDR3 nucleotides read TGTGCCAGCACCTTGGGTAGGGGACAAATCGGTAGCAATCAGCCCCAGCATTTT. It yields the protein CASTLGRGQIGSNQPQHF. The chain links TRBV6-4 to TRBJ1-5; D is possibly TRBD1 (6 bases). V was clipped by 7 bases and J by 0 bases, with 22 bases between them. The CDR3 loop spans 18 amino acids. Germline lookup yields CDR1 MRHNA and CDR2 SNTAGT.

DNA of the CDR3: TGTGCCAGTAGTATAGATCTCCGCTCCGAGCAGTACGTC. Its protein product is CASSIDLRSEQYV. V gene TRBV19 combines with J gene TRBJ2-7; no firm D call. The CDR3 covers 13 residues. The germline gives CDR1 LNHDA, CDR2 SQIVND (reference sequence). V dropped 0 bases and J dropped 6 bases, with 9 bases sitting between them.

In its sample, this clone was seen once. The gene calls are TRBV4-3 and TRBJ2-3; D is undetermined. This CDR3 region has 15 residues. CDR1 and CDR2 from the germline V gene are LGHNA and YSLEER. V lost 1 base, J lost 3 bases, and 11 bases lay in between. The CDR3 region is CASSQAVVATDTQYF. The DNA for the CDR3 is TGCGCCAGCAGCCAAGCGGTGGTAGCTACAGATACGCAGTATTTT.

The chain joins TRBV7-2 to TRBJ1-4; D not resolved. CDR1 and CDR2 (germline): SGHTA, FQGNSA. The CDR3 totals 16 residues. Between the trimmed V and J ends, which lost 2 bases and 8 bases, there was a span of 18 bases. CDR3: CASSLTFRRSEEKLFF. In nucleotides, the CDR3 is TGTGCCAGCAGCTTAACCTTTCGACGAAGTGAGGAAAAACTGTTTTTT.

The V and J genes are TRBV29-1 and TRBJ2-1, with TRBD2 matching 9 bases. The trim removed 5 bases at V and 7 bases at J, leaving 9 bases unmatched. Germline V gene data show CDR1 as SQVTM and CDR2 as ANQGSEA. The CDR3 covers 14 residues. DNA of the CDR3: TGCAGCGTTCGTGCGGGAGGGCCGGGGAATGAGCAGTTCTTC. Translated: CSVRAGGPGNEQFF.

This rearrangement joins TRBV18 to TRBJ2-2; a weak D match, TRBD1 (5 bases). Germline-derived CDR1 and CDR2 are KGHSH and LQKENI. V lost 3 bases, J lost 1 base, and 12 bases lay in between. The CDR3 runs to 16 residues. The CDR3 DNA reads as TGTGCCAGCTCACCCTGGGCAGGGATGAACACCGGGGAGCTGTTTTTT. Its translation: CASSPWAGMNTGELFF.

The rearrangement links TRBV7-2 to TRBJ2-3; TRBD2 matches at 10 bases. Germline lookup yields CDR1 SGHTA and CDR2 FQGNSA. The CDR3 extends over 17 amino acids. The V gene end was trimmed by 5 bases and the J gene end by 0 bases; junction bases not matched to a gene: 8. The CDR3 protein is CASSLGLATSSTDTQYF. CDR3 coding DNA: TGTGCCAGCAGCCTGGGACTAGCGACCTCTAGCACAGATACGCAGTATTTT.

In this sample, this clone turned up a few times. CDR3 loop: CASSSRRAHEQYF. The CDR3 DNA sequence: TGTGCCAGCAGCTCACGCAGGGCGCACGAGCAGTACTTC. This chain links TRBV7-2 with TRBJ2-7; TRBD1 is a possible D gene (5 bases). V was clipped by 4 bases and J by 5 bases, with 12 bases between them. Looked up from germline, CDR1 is SGHTA and CDR2 is FQGNSA. The CDR3 loop spans 13 amino acids.

This clone came up once. The gene calls are TRBV5-1 and TRBJ2-2, with TRBD1 as a possible D gene (5 bases). The V end lost 4 bases, the J end lost 6 bases, and 10 bases lay between the germline ends. The CDR3 has 13 amino acids. Germline CDR1 SGHRS, CDR2 YFSETQ. The CDR3 spells CASSEGVAGELFF. The CDR3 DNA is TGCGCCAGCAGCGAAGGGGTGGCCGGGGAGCTGTTTTTT.

The table lists this clone with a count of one. The genes are TRBV6-8 and TRBJ2-1; unclear D gene. The CDR3 runs 10 residues. CDR1 MNHGY and CDR2 SAAAGT come from the germline V gene. The CDR3 is CAESLGEQFF. CDR3 sequence (DNA): TGTGCAGAATCTTTGGGTGAGCAGTTCTTC.